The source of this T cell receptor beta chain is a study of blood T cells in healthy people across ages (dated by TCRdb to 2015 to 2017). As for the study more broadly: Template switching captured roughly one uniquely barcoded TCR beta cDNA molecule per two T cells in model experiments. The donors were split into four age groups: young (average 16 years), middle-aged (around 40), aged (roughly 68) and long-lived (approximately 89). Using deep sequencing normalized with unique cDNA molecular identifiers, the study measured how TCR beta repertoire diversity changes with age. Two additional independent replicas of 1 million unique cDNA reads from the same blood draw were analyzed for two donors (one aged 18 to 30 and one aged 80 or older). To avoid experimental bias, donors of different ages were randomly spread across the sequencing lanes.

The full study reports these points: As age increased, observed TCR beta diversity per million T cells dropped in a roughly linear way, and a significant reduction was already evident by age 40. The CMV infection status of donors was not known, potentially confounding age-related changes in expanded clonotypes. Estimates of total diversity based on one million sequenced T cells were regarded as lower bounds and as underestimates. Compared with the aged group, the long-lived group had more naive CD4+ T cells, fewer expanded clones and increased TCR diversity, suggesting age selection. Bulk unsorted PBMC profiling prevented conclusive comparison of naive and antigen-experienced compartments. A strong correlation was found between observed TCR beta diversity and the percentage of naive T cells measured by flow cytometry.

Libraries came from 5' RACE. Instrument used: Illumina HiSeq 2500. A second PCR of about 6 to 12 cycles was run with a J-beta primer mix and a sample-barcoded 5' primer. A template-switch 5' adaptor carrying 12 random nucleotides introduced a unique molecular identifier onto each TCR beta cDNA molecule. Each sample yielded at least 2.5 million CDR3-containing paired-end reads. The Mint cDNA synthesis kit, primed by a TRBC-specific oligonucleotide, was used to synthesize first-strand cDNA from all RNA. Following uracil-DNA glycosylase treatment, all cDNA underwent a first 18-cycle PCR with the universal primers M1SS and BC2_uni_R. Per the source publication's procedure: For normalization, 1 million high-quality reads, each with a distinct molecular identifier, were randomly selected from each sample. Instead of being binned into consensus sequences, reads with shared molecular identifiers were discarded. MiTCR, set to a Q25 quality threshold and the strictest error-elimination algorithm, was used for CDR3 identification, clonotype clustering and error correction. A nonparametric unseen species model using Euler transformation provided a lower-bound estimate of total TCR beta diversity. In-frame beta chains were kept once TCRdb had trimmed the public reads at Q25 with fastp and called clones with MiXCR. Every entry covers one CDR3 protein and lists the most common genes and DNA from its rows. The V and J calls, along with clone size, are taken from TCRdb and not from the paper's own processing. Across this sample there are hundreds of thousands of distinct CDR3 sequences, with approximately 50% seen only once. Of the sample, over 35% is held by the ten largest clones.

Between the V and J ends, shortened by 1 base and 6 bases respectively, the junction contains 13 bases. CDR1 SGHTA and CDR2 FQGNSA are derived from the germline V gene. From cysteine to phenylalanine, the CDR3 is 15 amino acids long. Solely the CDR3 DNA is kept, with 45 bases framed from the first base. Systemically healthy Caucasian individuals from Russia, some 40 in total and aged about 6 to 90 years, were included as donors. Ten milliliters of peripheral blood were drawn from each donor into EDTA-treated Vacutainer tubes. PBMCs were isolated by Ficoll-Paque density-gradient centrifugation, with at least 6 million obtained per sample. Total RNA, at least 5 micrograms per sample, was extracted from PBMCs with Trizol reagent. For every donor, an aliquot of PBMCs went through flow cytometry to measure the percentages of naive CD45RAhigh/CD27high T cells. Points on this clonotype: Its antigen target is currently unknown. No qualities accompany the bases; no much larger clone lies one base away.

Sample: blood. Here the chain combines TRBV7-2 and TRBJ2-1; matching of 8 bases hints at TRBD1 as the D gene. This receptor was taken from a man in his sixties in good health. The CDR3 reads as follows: CASSLVHRGGNEQFF. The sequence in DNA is TGTGCCAGCAGCTTAGTCCACAGGGGGGGCAATGAGCAGTTCTTC. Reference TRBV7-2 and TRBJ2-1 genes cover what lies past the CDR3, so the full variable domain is GAGVSQSPSNKVTEKGKDVELRCDPISGHTALYWYRQSLGQGLEFLIYFQGNSAPDKSGLPSDRFSAERTGGSVSTLTIQRTQQEDSAVYLCASSLVHRGGNEQFFGPGTRLTVL.